The subject of this entry is one T cell receptor beta chain. The data stem from a study of human T cells and chemical hapten exposure. Background on the study: 2% DPC applied to an approximately 2 cm by approximately 2 cm arm area sensitized donors. Reading of the patch tests, which applied 0.01% DPC to the upper back, occurred at 6 days. Slight differences in pooled library volume were the main source of varying TCR yields across samples.

The time point here: patch test 3, about 24 weeks after DPC sensitization. As for treatment: therapeutic diphenylcyclopropenone sensitization with weekly scalp DPC. Authors' processing steps: The number of TCRs in each sample had a median of approximately 90,000 and spanned about 23,224 to 700,000. MiXCR was run by TCRdb on the RACE reads, yielding one entry per CDR3 protein. Here the V and J calls rest on TCRdb's processing, not on the authors' analysis. The sample has under 130,000 distinct CDR3 sequences, under 40% seen once. The TCR comes from a man aged 35-49 years with alopecia areata. Some clones in this sample may be carry-over from other donors' samples. The sample consisted of whole blood, taken in connection with sensitization to the hapten diphenylcyclopropenone (DPC).

This CDR3 reads CASNLPLREYYNEQFF. The CDR3 region has the DNA TGTGCCAGCAACCTTCCTCTCCGGGAGTACTACAATGAGCAGTTCTTC. The V and J genes are TRBV27 and TRBJ2-1; a possible D gene is TRBD2 (6 bases). Germline loops: CDR1 MNHEY, CDR2 SMNVEV (reference sequence). The CDR3 extends over 16 amino acids. V was clipped by 7 bases and J by 3 bases, with 19 bases between them.